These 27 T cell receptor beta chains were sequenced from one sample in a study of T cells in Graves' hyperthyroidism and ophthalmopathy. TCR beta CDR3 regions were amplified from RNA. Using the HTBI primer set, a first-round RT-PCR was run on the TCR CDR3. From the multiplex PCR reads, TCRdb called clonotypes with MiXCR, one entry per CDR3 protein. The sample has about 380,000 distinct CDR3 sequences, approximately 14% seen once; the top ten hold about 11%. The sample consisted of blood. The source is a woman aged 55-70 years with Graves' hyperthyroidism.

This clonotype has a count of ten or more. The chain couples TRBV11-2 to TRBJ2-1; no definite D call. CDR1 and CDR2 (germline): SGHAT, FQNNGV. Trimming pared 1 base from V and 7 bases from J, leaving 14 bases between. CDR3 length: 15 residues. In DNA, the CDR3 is TGTGCCAGCAGCTTAGGGTCGCGTCGATGGAATGAGCAGTTCTTC. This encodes CASSLGSRRWNEQFF. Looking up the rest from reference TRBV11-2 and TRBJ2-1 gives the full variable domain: EAGVAQSPRYKIIEKRQSVAFWCNPISGHATLYWYQQILGQGPKLLIQFQNNGVVDDSQLPKDRFSAERLKGVDSTLKIQPAKLEDSAVYLCASSLGSRRWNEQFFGPGTRLTVL.

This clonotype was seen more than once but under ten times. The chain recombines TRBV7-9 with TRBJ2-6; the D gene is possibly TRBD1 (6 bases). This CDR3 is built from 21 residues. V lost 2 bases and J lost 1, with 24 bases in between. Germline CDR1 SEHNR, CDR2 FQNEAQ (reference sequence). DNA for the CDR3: TGTGCCAGCAGCTTAAAAAGGGGGTACGTCCGGGGCACATCTGGGGCCAACGTCCTGACTTTC. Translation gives CASSLKRGYVRGTSGANVLTF.

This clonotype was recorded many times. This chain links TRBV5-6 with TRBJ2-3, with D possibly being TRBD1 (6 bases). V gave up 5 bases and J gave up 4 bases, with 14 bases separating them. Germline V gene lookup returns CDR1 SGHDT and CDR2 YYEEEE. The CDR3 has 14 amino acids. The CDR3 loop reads CASSFQGIADTQYF. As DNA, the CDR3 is TGTGCCAGCAGTTTCCAGGGGATTGCAGATACGCAGTATTTT. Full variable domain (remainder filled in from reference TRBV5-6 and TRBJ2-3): DAGVTQSPTHLIKTRGQQVTLRCSPKSGHDTVSWYQQALGQGPQFIFQYYEEEERQRGNFPDRFSGHQFPNYSSELNVNALLLGDSALYLCASSFQGIADTQYFGPGTRLTVL.

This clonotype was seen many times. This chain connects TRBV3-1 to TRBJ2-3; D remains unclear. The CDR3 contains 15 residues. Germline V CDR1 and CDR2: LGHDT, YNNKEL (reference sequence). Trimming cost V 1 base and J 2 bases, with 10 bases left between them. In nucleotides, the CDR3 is TGTGCCAGCAGCCAAGGGCTCGGTTTCACAGATACGCAGTATTTT. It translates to CASSQGLGFTDTQYF.

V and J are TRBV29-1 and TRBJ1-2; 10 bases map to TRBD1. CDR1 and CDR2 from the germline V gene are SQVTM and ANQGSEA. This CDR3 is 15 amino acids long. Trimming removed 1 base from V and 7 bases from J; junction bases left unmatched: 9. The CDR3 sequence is CSVEGLGQGISGYTF. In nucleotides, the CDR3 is TGCAGCGTTGAAGGGTTGGGACAGGGGATTTCTGGCTACACCTTC.

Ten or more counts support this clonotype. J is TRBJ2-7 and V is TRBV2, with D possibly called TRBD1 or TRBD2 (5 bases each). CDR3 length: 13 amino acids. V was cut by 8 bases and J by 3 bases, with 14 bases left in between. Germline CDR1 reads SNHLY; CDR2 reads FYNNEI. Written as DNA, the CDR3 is TGTGCCAGCTGCCTGGGACGGAACTACGAGCAGTACTTC. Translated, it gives CASCLGRNYEQYF.

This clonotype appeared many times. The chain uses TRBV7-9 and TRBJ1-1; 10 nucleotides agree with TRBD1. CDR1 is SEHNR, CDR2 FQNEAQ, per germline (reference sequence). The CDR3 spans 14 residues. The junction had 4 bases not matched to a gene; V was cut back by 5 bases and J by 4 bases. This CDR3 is CASSRQGAGTEAFF. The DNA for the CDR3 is TGTGCCAGCAGCCGACAGGGGGCGGGCACTGAAGCTTTCTTT.

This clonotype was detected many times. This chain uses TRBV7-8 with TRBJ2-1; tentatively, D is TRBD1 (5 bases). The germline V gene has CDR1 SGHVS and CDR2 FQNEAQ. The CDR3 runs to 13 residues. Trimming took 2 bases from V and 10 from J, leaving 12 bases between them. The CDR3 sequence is CASSLKTAKEQFF. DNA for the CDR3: TGTGCCAGCAGCTTAAAGACAGCAAAGGAGCAGTTCTTC.

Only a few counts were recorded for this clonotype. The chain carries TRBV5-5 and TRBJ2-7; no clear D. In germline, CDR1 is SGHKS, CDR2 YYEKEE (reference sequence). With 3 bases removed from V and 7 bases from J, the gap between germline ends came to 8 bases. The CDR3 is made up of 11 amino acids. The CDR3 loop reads CASSSSQEQYF. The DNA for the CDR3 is TGTGCCAGCAGCTCGAGTCAGGAGCAGTACTTC.

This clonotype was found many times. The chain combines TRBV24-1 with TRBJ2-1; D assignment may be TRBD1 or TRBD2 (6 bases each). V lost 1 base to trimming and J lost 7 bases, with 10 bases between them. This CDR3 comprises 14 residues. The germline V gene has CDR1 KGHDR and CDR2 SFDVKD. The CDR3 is CATSDLLGGNEQFF. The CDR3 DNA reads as TGTGCCACCAGTGATTTACTAGGGGGGAATGAGCAGTTCTTC.

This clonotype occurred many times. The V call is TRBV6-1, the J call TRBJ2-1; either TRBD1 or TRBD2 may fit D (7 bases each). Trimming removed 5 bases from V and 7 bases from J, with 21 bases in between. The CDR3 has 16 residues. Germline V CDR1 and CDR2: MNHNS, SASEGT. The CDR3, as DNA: TGTGCCAGCAGTTCAATGGGATACAGGGGAGGGAATGAGCAGTTCTTC. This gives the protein CASSSMGYRGGNEQFF.

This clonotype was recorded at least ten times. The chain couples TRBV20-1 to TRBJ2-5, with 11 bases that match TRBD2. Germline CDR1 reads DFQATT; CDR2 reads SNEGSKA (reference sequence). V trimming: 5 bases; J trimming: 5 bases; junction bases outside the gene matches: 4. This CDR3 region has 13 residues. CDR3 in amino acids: CSAVAGGDETQYF. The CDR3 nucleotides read TGCAGTGCTGTAGCGGGAGGGGACGAGACCCAGTACTTC.

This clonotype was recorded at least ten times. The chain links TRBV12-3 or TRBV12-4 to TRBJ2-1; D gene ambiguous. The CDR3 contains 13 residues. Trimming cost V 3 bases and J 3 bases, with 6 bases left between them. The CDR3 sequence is CASSLHGYNEQFF. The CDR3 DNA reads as TGTGCCAGCAGTTTGCACGGCTACAATGAGCAGTTCTTC.

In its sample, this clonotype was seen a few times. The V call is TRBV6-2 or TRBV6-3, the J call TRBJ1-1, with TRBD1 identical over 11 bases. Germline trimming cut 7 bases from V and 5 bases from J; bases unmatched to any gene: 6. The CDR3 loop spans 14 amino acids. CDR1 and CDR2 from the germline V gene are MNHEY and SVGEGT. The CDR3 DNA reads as TGTGCCAGCAAAGGGACAGGGGGAGGGACTGAAGCTTTCTTT. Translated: CASKGTGGGTEAFF.

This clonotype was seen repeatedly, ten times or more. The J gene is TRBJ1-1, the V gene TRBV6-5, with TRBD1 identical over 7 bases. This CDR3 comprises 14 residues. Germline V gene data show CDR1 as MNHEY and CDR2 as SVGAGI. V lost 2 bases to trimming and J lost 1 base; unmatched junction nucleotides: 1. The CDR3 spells CASSYRTGNTEAFF. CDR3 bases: TGTGCCAGCAGTTACCGGACAGGGAACACTGAAGCTTTCTTT.

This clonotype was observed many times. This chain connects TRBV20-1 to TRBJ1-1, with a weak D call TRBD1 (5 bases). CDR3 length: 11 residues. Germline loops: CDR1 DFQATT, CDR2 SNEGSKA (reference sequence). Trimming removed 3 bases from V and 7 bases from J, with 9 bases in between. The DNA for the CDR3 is TGCAGTGCTAGCTTGCAGGGTGAAGCTTTCTTT. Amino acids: CSASLQGEAFF.

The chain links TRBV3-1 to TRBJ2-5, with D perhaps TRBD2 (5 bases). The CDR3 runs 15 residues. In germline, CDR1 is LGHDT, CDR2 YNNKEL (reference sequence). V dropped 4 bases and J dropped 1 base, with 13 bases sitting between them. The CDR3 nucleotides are TGTGCCAGCAGCCCTAAGGGAGACTTCCAAGAGACCCAGTACTTC. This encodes CASSPKGDFQETQYF.

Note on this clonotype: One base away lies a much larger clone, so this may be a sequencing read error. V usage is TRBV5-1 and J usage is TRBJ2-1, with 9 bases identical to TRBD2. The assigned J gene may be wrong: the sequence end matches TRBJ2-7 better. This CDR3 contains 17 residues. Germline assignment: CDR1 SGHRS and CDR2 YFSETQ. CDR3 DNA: TGCGCCAGCAGCACCCACCTAGGTGCGGGAGGGCCGAATGAGCAGTACTTC. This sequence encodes CASSTHLGAGGPNEQYF.

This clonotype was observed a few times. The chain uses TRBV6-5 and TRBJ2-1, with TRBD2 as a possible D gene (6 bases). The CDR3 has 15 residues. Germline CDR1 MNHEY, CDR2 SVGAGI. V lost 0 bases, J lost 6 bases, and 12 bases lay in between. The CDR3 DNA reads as TGTGCCAGCAGTTACTCGGGGGGTCTAGGCAATGAGCAGTTCTTC. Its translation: CASSYSGGLGNEQFF.

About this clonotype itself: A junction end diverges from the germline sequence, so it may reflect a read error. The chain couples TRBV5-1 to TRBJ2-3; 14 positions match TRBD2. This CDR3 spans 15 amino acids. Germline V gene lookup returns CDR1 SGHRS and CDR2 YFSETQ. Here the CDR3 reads CASSSGTSGRDTQYF. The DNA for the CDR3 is TGTGCCAGCAGCTCCGGGACTAGCGGGAGAGATACGCAGTATTTT.

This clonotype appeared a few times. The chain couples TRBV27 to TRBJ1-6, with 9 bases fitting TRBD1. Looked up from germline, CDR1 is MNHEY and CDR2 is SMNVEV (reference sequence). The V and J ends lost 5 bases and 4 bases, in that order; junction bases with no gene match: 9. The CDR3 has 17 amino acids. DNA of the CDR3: TGTGCCAGCAGTCGAAAAAAGACAGGGGGGTATAATTCACCCCTCCACTTT. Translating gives CASSRKKTGGYNSPLHF.

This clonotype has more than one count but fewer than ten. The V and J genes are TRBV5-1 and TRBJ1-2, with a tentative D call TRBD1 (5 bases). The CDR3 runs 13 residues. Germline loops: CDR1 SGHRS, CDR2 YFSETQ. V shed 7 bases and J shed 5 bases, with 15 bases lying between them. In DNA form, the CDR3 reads TGCGCCAGCCGCACCGGGACCGATTATGGCTACACCTTC. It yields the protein CASRTGTDYGYTF.

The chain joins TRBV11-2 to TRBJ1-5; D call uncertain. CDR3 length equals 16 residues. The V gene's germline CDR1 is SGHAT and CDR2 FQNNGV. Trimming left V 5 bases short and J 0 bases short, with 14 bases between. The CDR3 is CASSQGFQVSNQPQHF. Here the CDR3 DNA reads TGTGCCAGCAGCCAAGGGTTCCAGGTTAGCAATCAGCCCCAGCATTTT.

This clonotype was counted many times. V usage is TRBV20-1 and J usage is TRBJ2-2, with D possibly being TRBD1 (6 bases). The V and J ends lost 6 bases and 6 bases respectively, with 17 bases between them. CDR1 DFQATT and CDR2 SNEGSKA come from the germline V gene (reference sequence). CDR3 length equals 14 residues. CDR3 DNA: TGCAGTGCCGGGAACAGGGTCGGCGCCGGGGAGCTGTTTTTT. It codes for CSAGNRVGAGELFF.

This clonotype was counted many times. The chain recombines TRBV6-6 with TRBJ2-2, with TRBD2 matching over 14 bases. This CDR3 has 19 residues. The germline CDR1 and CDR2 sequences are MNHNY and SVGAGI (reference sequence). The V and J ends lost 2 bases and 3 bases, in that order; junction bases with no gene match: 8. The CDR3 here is CASSYGGTSGRKDTGELFF. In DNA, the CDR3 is TGTGCCAGCAGTTACGGGGGGACTAGCGGGAGAAAGGACACCGGGGAGCTGTTTTTT.

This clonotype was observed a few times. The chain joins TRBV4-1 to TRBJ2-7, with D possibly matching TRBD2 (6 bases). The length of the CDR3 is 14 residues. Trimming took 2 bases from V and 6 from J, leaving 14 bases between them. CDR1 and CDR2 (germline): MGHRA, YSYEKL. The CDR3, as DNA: TGCGCCAGCAGCCAATTGGAGGGGTTCGGCGAGCAGTACTTC. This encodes CASSQLEGFGEQYF.

Here the CDR3 reads CASKEQGATEAFF. CDR3 in DNA: TGTGCCAGCAAGGAACAGGGGGCCACTGAAGCTTTCTTT. The rearrangement joins TRBV6-1 to TRBJ1-1; 9 positions agree with TRBD1. The V gene end was trimmed by 7 bases and the J gene end by 4 bases; junction bases not matched to a gene: 4. This CDR3 has 13 amino acids. Germline V gives CDR1 MNHNS, CDR2 SASEGT.